This T cell receptor beta chain was sequenced during a study of blood T cell repertoires in COVID-19. Only in-frame clones appear in the TCRdb table, and some are missing; sequencing was by immunoSEQ multiplex PCR. The sample holds about 180,000 clones; approximately 78% are singletons and the top ten take 10% to 15%. The junction had 4 bases not matched to a gene; V was cut back by 2 bases and J by 6 bases. The CDR3 consists of 14 residues. Germline lookup yields CDR1 MGHRA and CDR2 YSYEKL. This chain links TRBV4-1 with TRBJ2-1; TRBD2 matches 7 bases. The sample comprised peripheral blood. This TCR derives from a woman over 75 with COVID-19, enrolled during active disease. CDR3 protein: CASSQWEGVNEQFF. The CDR3 nucleotides are TGCGCCAGCAGCCAATGGGAGGGAGTCAATGAGCAGTTCTTC.